Listed below are T cell receptor beta chains from one sample, sequenced in a study of graft-versus-host responses after intestinal transplantation. Measured with immunoSEQ multiplex PCR; TCRdb has only the in-frame clones, and not every one. The repertoire holds 5,500 or so clones, with just over 70% as singletons. Here the sequenced sample was PBMCs, taken 300 to 340 days after intestinal transplant. All receptors derive from a human patient who received an intestinal transplant, so some T cells may come from the graft donor. CDR3s include the opening cysteine and the closing phenylalanine or tryptophan. D genes are given only for firm matches. A row's size may be missing; if present it is once, few, many or a size class.

D gene,V gene,clone size,J gene,CDR3 DNA,CDR3 protein
.,TRBV7-2,.,TRBJ1-5,TGTGCCAGCAGCTTCCAGGGAGGAGATCAGCCCCAGCATTTT,CASSFQGGDQPQHF
TRBD1,TRBV7-2,.,TRBJ1-6,TGTGCCAGCAGCACCCGAGGGGGGACAGTCTATAATTCACCCCTCCACTTT,CASSTRGGTVYNSPLHF
TRBD2,TRBV7-2,.,TRBJ2-4,TGTGCCAGCAGCTTAGCGCGTGAGACTAGCGGGGGGGCCAAAAACATTCAGTACTTC,CASSLARETSGGAKNIQYF
TRBD2,TRBV6-5,.,TRBJ2-5,TGTGCCAGCAGTTATCACTTGGGGGGGCAAGAGACCCAGTACTTC,CASSYHLGGQETQYF
TRBD1,TRBV5-4,.,TRBJ1-1,TGCGCCAGCAGCCAAGGGACAGGGTACACCTCGACTGAAGCTTTCTTT,CASSQGTGYTSTEAFF
.,TRBV30,few,TRBJ2-5,TGTGCCTGGAGGGTAAGGGGGGGGGAGACCCAGTACTTC,CAWRVRGGETQYF
.,TRBV20-1,.,TRBJ2-3,TGCAGTGTGGGGGCCGATACGCAGTATTTT,CSVGADTQYF
.,TRBV2,.,TRBJ1-1,TGTGCCAGCAGTGGGGACACTGAAGCTTTCTTT,CASSGDTEAFF
.,TRBV7-2,.,TRBJ2-5,TGTGCCAGCAGCTTAGAAAGGGTGGAGACCCAGTACTTC,CASSLERVETQYF
.,TRBV6-4,.,TRBJ2-1,TGTGCCAGCAGTGACTCTGAGGCGAATGAGCAGTTCTTC,CASSDSEANEQFF
.,TRBV7-9,.,TRBJ1-2,TGTGCCAGCAGCTTAGGTCGACAGACCAACACCTTC,CASSLGRQTNTF
.,TRBV7-9,.,TRBJ2-3,TGTGCCAGCAGCTCTGGGGGGGATACGCAGTATTTT,CASSSGGDTQYF
.,TRBV5-1,.,TRBJ2-3,TGCGCCAGCAGCTTGGCCGCGTACGGGAGCACAGATACGCAGTATTTT,CASSLAAYGSTDTQYF
TRBD1,TRBV27,once,TRBJ1-4,TGTGCCAGCAGTTCGAGACAGGGGGCGTTAACTAATGAAAAACTGTTTTTT,CASSSRQGALTNEKLFF
.,TRBV4-3,.,TRBJ1-1,TGCGCCAGCAGCCAAGATCGGCTGTCGGACCCCAGGGGCACTGAAGCTTTCTTT,CASSQDRLSDPRGTEAFF
TRBD2,TRBV6-4,.,TRBJ2-3,TGTGCCAGCAGTGACTTCCCTAGCGGGGAAACAGATACGCAGTATTTT,CASSDFPSGETDTQYF
.,TRBV29-1,.,TRBJ2-7,TGCAGCGCAACAGGGAAACACGAGCAGTACTTC,CSATGKHEQYF
.,TRBV18,few,TRBJ1-3,TGTGCCAGCTCACCAGGGGCGGGACGGATCTCTGGAAACACCATATATTTT,CASSPGAGRISGNTIYF
.,TRBV9,.,TRBJ1-2,TGTGCCAGCAGTGAGTCGGGGGGGAACTATGGCTACACCTTC,CASSESGGNYGYTF
.,TRBV29-1,.,TRBJ2-1,TGCAGCGTTGACGGGGCAGGTCTGAGCTCCTACAATGAGCAGTTCTTC,CSVDGAGLSSYNEQFF
TRBD1,TRBV6-1,.,TRBJ1-4,TGTGCCAGCAGTGACGCGGGACAGGGGGCTGAAAAACTGTTTTTT,CASSDAGQGAEKLFF
.,TRBV6-5,.,TRBJ2-7,TGTGCCAGCAGTTACTCCCAGGCCTCCTACTACGAGCAGTACTTC,CASSYSQASYYEQYF
.,TRBV18,.,TRBJ2-2,TGTGCCAGCTCACCACCGTATTCGGGGTCCACCGGGGAGCTGTTTTTT,CASSPPYSGSTGELFF
TRBD1,TRBV7-9,.,TRBJ1-1,TGTGCCAGCAGCTTAGCGGAGGGACAGTACACTGAAGCTTTCTTT,CASSLAEGQYTEAFF
.,TRBV5-1,.,TRBJ1-2,TGCGCCAGCAGCCCGGGGAGGCAGGGCTACACCTTC,CASSPGRQGYTF
.,TRBV6-1,.,TRBJ1-6,TGTGCCAGCAGTGGCACAGCCAGGGATAATTCACCCCTCCACTTT,CASSGTARDNSPLHF
TRBD1,TRBV29-1,.,TRBJ1-2,TGCAGCGTTGTCCCGGGACAGGGATGGTATGGCTACACCTTC,CSVVPGQGWYGYTF
.,TRBV19,.,TRBJ1-2,TGTGCCAGTAGTATTGGAGTTCGGTGGAGGGCCCTCTTTGGCTATGGCTACACCTTC,CASSIGVRWRALFGYGYTF
TRBD2,TRBV2,.,TRBJ2-1,TGTGCCAGCGGGCTAGCGGAGGCCAATGAGCAGTTCTTC,CASGLAEANEQFF
.,TRBV4-3,.,TRBJ2-3,TGCGCCAGCAGCCAAGGGGTACAGGGATCGGACACAGATACGCAGTATTTT,CASSQGVQGSDTDTQYF
.,TRBV4-3,few,TRBJ2-7,TGCGCCAGCAGCCAAGTAGTACGGCACTACGAGCAGTACTTC,CASSQVVRHYEQYF
.,TRBV6-6,.,TRBJ1-3,TGTGCCAGCGGGGCCGCTATCTCTGGAAACACCATATATTTT,CASGAAISGNTIYF
TRBD1,TRBV15,.,TRBJ2-7,TGTGCCACCAGCAGAGGGACAGGTACCTACGAGCAGTACTTC,CATSRGTGTYEQYF
.,TRBV6-5,.,TRBJ2-7,TGTGCCAGCAGTTACAACTACGAGCAGTACTTC,CASSYNYEQYF
.,TRBV7-9,.,TRBJ1-4,TGTGCCAGCAGCTTTAATGAAAAACTGTTTTTT,CASSFNEKLFF
TRBD2,TRBV6-4,.,TRBJ2-3,TGTGCCAGCAGCGCCGGGACTAGCGGTACAGATACGCAGTATTTT,CASSAGTSGTDTQYF
.,TRBV11-3,.,TRBJ1-1,TGTGCCAGCAGCGCATTAACTGAAGCTTTCTTT,CASSALTEAFF
.,TRBV5-8,.,TRBJ1-1,TGTGCCAGCAGCTTGAGTGGGGGCACTGAAGCTTTCTTT,CASSLSGGTEAFF
TRBD1,TRBV19,.,TRBJ2-7,TGTGCCAGTAGTCCCCGGGACAGCTCCTACGAGCAGTACTTC,CASSPRDSSYEQYF
TRBD1,TRBV11-2,.,TRBJ2-1,TGTGCCAGCAGCCCTGACAGGGAGTCCTACAATGAGCAGTTCTTC,CASSPDRESYNEQFF
TRBD2,TRBV7-9,.,TRBJ2-7,TGTGCCAGCAGCTTACCTCTCTTAGGGCGGGGGGATTACGAGCAGTACTTC,CASSLPLLGRGDYEQYF
.,TRBV7-2,.,TRBJ2-3,TGTGCCAGCAGCATTAGCGGCACAGATACGCAGTATTTT,CASSISGTDTQYF
TRBD1,TRBV6-1,few,TRBJ2-7,TGTGCCAGCAGTGTTTCGCAGGGGGTTTACGAGCAGTACTTC,CASSVSQGVYEQYF
.,TRBV7-2,once,TRBJ1-2,TGTGCCAGCAGCCCCTCTCAATTAACCGGGACACTACTCAATGGCTACACCTTC,CASSPSQLTGTLLNGYTF
.,TRBV6-6,.,TRBJ2-5,TGTGTCGATGGTGGCGGGATGGGAGTTGAGACCCAGTACTTC,CVDGGGMGVETQYF